One sample yielded the 9 T cell receptor beta chains listed below, sequenced in a study of T cell responses to AZD1222 COVID-19 vaccine. Profiling relied on immunoSEQ multiplex PCR, and the TCRdb table lists in-frame clones only, not all of them. The sample lists more than 85,000 clones, around 90% occurring once. Sample: peripheral blood, taken on day 0 of AZD1222 vaccination. These receptors were obtained from an adult in good health.

This chain connects TRBV10-3 to TRBJ2-2; 10 positions agree with TRBD2. The CDR3 contains 16 residues. Per germline, CDR1 ENHRY and CDR2 SYGVKD. The ends lost 1 base at V and 5 bases at J; junction bases unmatched: 4. The CDR3, as DNA: TGTGCCATCAGTGAGTTCACTAGCGGGGCTACCGGGGAGCTGTTTTTT. This translates into CAISEFTSGATGELFF.

The V and J genes are TRBV15 and TRBJ2-5, with D possibly matching TRBD2 (6 bases). Trimming cost V 1 base and J 5 bases, with 11 bases left between them. CDR3 length: 14 amino acids. Germline V gene lookup returns CDR1 LNHNV and CDR2 YYDKDF (reference sequence). This CDR3 is CATSRVGGWETQYF. DNA of the CDR3: TGTGCCACCAGCAGAGTTGGGGGGTGGGAGACCCAGTACTTC.

The rearrangement joins TRBV28 to TRBJ1-2, with 7 bases identical to TRBD1. CDR3 length: 14 amino acids. Germline trimming cut 8 bases from V and 7 bases from J; bases unmatched to any gene: 13. CDR1 and CDR2 (germline): MDHEN, SYDVKM. DNA of the CDR3: TGTGCCAGCCTACTGAGGGGAGGGGGCGGTGGCTACACCTTC. Translating it yields CASLLRGGGGGYTF.

The chain has TRBV5-1 and TRBJ1-1, with unresolved D. V lost 0 bases, J lost 2 bases, and 11 bases lay in between. In germline, CDR1 is SGHRS, CDR2 YFSETQ. The CDR3 has 15 residues. CDR3 nucleotides: TGCGCCAGCAGCTTGGTTGGTAGGATTAACACTGAAGCTTTCTTT. Its protein product is CASSLVGRINTEAFF.

The V gene is TRBV3-1 (or the pseudogene TRBV3-2), the J gene TRBJ1-3, with TRBD1 identical over 7 bases. There are 16 residues in the CDR3. V lost 4 bases, J lost 0 bases, and 6 bases stayed unmatched. CDR1 is LGHDT and CDR2 is YNNKEL in the germline V gene (reference sequence). The CDR3 DNA is TGTGCCAGCAGCCCCCGGACAGGCCCCTCTGGAAACACCATATATTTT. Encoded protein: CASSPRTGPSGNTIYF.

J is TRBJ2-2 and V is TRBV7-7, with TRBD2 matching 11 bases. CDR1 and CDR2 from the germline V gene are SSHAT and FNYEAQ (reference sequence). The J segment lost 6 bases and the V segment lost 6 bases, leaving 15 bases of the junction unmatched. The CDR3 contains 18 residues. The CDR3 nucleotides are TGTGCCAGCAGTTTATACGCCACTAGCGGGAGTCTCGCCGGGGAGCTGTTTTTT. Translating it yields CASSLYATSGSLAGELFF.

V usage is TRBV30 and J usage is TRBJ2-7; 8 bases fit TRBD1. The CDR3 consists of 13 residues. J was trimmed by 3 bases and V by 2 bases; bases with no gene match: 3. Germline CDR1 reads GTSNPN; CDR2 reads SVGIG (reference sequence). CDR3 residues: CAWSSGTGYEQYF. DNA for the CDR3: TGTGCCTGGAGTTCGGGGACAGGCTACGAGCAGTACTTC.

This clone was recorded only once. The rearrangement links TRBV7-2 to TRBJ1-2, with D uncertain. The CDR3 is 13 amino acids. V was clipped by 0 bases and J by 7 bases, with 9 bases between them. CDR1 is SGHTA and CDR2 is FQGNSA in the germline V gene. This CDR3 is CASSLARAAGYTF. For the CDR3, the DNA is TGTGCCAGCAGCTTAGCGAGGGCGGCTGGCTACACCTTC.

J is TRBJ2-1 and V is TRBV28, with D unresolved. In germline, CDR1 is MDHEN, CDR2 SYDVKM. With 5 bases removed from V and 4 bases from J, the gap between germline ends came to 18 bases. The CDR3 runs 16 residues. This CDR3 reads CASSPFQIGGYNEQFF. The CDR3 region has the DNA TGTGCCAGCAGTCCCTTCCAGATTGGCGGATACAATGAGCAGTTCTTC.